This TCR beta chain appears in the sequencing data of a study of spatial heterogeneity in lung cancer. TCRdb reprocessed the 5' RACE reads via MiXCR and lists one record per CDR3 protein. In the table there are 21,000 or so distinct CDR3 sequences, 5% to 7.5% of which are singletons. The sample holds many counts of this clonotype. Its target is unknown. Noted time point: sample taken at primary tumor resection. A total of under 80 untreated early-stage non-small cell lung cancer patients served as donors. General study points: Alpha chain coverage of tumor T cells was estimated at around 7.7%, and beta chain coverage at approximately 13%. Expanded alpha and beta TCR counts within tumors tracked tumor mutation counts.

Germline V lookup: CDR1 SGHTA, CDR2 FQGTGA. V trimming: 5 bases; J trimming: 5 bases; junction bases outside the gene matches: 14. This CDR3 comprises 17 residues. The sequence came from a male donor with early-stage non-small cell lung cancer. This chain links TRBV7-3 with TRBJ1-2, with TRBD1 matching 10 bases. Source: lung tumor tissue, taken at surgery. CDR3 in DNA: TGTGCCAGCAGCCTCCGCCCGGGACAGGGGCAGGGGTATGGCTACACCTTC. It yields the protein CASSLRPGQGQGYGYTF. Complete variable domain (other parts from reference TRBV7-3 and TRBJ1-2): GAGVSQTPSNKVTEKGKYVELRCDPISGHTALYWYRQSLGQGPEFLIYFQGTGAADDSGLPNDRFFAVRPEGSVSTLKIQRTERGDSAVYLCASSLRPGQGQGYGYTFGSGTRLTVV.